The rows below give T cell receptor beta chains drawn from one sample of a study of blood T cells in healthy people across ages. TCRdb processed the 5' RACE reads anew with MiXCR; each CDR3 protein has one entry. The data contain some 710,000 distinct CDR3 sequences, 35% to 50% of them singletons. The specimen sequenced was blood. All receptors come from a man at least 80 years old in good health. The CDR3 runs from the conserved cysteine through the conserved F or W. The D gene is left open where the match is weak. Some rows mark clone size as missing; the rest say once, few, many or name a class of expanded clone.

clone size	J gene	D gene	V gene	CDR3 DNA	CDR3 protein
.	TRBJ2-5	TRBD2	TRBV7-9	TGTGCCAGCAGTTCCCTAGCGGGAGTAGAGACCCAGTACTTC	CASSSLAGVETQYF
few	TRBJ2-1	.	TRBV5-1	TGCGCCAGCAGCTTGATTCGGGAGCAGGGGAATGAGCAGTTCTTC	CASSLIREQGNEQFF
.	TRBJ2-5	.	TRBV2	TGTGCCGGAAACCAAGAGACCCAGTACTTC	CAGNQETQYF
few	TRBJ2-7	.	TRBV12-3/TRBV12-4	TGTGCCAGCAGTTCGAAGGGCGGGCCCTACGAGCAGTACTTC	CASSSKGGPYEQYF
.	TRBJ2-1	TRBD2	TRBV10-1	TGCGCCAGCAGTGAGCTGGCGGGAGGGCGCGGTGAGCAGTTCTTC	CASSELAGGRGEQFF
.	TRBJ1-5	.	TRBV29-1	TGCAGCGTAGGGTGGGGGATCGATCAGCCCCAGCATTTT	CSVGWGIDQPQHF
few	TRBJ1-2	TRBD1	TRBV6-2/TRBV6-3	TGTGCCAGCAGTTACTCGACAGGGGGCGGCTATGGCTACACCTTC	CASSYSTGGGYGYTF
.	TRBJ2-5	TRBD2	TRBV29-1	TGCAGCGTGGACCGGACTAGGTCGAGAAGGGAAGGGACCCAGTACTTC	CSVDRTRSRREGTQYF
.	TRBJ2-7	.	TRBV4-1	TGCGCCAGCAGCCAACCTTCCTCGGGCACCTACGAGCAGTACTTC	CASSQPSSGTYEQYF
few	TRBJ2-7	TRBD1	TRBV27	TGTGCCAGCAGTTTCGGGCAGGGGGCGAGGGAGCAGTACTTC	CASSFGQGAREQYF
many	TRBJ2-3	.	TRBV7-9	TGTGCCAGCAGGAGGGAGTTGTTCACAGATACGCAGTATTTT	CASRRELFTDTQYF
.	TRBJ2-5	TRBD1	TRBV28	TGTGCCAGCAGTCATGGGACAGGGCTAGAGACCCAGTACTTC	CASSHGTGLETQYF
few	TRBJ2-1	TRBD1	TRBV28	TGTGCCAGCAGTTTATTGGGCTTAGGGCAGGGGGCAAGCGACATCCAGTTCTTC	CASSLLGLGQGASDIQFF
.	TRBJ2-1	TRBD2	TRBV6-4	TGTGCCAGCAGACTCCTAGCGGGATCCTACAATGAGCAGTTCTTC	CASRLLAGSYNEQFF
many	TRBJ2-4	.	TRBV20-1	TGCAGTGCTAGAGCCACTCCGGAGAACATTCAGTACTTC	CSARATPENIQYF
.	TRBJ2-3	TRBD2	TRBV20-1	TGCAGTGCTAAGCGGGGGCAGGCAGATACGCAGTATTTT	CSAKRGQADTQYF
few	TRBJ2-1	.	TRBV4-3	TGCGCCAGCAGCCAAGACCTGGAGGGGGAGCAGTTCTTC	CASSQDLEGEQFF
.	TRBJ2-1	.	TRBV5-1	TGCGCCAGCAGCTTGGCAGCACCGGGTGAGCAGTTCTTC	CASSLAAPGEQFF
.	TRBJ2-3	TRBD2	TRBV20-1	TGCAGCGAGACCGGGACTAGCGGGAGCACAGATACGCAGTATTTT	CSETGTSGSTDTQYF
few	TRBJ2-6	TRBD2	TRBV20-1	TGCAGTGCCCCCGAAGCGGGAGTTCTCCGGTCTGGGGCCAACGTCCTGACTTTC	CSAPEAGVLRSGANVLTF
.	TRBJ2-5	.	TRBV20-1	TGCAGTGCTAGAATCCAAGAGACCCAGTACTTC	CSARIQETQYF
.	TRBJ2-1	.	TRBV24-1	TGTGCCACCAGTGATTTGTCCGGTAAGGGGACGATCCAAGAGACCCAGTTCTTC	CATSDLSGKGTIQETQFF
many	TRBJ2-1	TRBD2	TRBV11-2	TGTGCCAGCAGCTTAGTAGCGGGAGGGCCGAATTCCTACAATGAGCAGTTCTTC	CASSLVAGGPNSYNEQFF
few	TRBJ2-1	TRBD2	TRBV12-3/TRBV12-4	TGTGCCAGCAGCTCGACTAGCGGGAGCCTCTACAATGAGCAGTTCTTC	CASSSTSGSLYNEQFF
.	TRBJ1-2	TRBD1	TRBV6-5	TGTGCCAGCAGAAATCAGGGGACAGGGGCGGTCTATGGCTACACCTTC	CASRNQGTGAVYGYTF
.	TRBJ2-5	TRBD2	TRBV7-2	TGTGCCAGCAGCTATAGGACTAGCGGGTCAGAGACCCAGTACTTC	CASSYRTSGSETQYF
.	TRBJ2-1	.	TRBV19	TGTGCCAGTAGTATAGTCTCTAACCCCAACAATGAGCAGTTCTTC	CASSIVSNPNNEQFF
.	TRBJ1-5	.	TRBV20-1	TGCAGTGCTAGAGATTTCCTCGTGGGCAATCAGCCCCAGCATTTT	CSARDFLVGNQPQHF
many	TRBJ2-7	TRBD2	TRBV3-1	TGTGCCAGCAGCCAACTACTAGCGGGAGGATACGAGCAGTACTTC	CASSQLLAGGYEQYF
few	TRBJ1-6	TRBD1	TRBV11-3	TGTGCCAGCCGACCGGGGGGACAGGAAAATTCACCCCTCCACTTT	CASRPGGQENSPLHF
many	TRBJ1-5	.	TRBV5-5	TGTGCCAGCAGCTTCAGTTCCGGGGAAAATCAGCCCCAGCATTTT	CASSFSSGENQPQHF
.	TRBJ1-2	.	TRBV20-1	TGCAGTGCTAGAGCGCGGCCTAATCCTAACTATGGCTACACCTTC	CSARARPNPNYGYTF
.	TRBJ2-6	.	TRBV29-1	TGCAGCGCAGCCAGGGACACCGACTCTGGGGCCAACGTCCTGACTTTC	CSAARDTDSGANVLTF
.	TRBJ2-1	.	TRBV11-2	TGTGCCAGCAGCTTAGATGGCAGTGCCTACAATGAGCAGTTCTTC	CASSLDGSAYNEQFF
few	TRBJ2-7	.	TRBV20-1	TGCAGTGCACCAGGACGCGGCGAGCAGTACTTC	CSAPGRGEQYF
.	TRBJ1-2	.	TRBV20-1	TGCAGTGCTAGAGAGGCAGAAGTTTGTGGCTACACCTTC	CSAREAEVCGYTF
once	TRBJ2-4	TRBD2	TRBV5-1	TGCGCCAGCAGCTTGGACCTAGTGGGAGGGCAAAACATTCAGTACTTC	CASSLDLVGGQNIQYF
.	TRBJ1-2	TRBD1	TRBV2	TGTGCCAGCAGTGTCACAGGGGACTATGGCTACACCTTC	CASSVTGDYGYTF